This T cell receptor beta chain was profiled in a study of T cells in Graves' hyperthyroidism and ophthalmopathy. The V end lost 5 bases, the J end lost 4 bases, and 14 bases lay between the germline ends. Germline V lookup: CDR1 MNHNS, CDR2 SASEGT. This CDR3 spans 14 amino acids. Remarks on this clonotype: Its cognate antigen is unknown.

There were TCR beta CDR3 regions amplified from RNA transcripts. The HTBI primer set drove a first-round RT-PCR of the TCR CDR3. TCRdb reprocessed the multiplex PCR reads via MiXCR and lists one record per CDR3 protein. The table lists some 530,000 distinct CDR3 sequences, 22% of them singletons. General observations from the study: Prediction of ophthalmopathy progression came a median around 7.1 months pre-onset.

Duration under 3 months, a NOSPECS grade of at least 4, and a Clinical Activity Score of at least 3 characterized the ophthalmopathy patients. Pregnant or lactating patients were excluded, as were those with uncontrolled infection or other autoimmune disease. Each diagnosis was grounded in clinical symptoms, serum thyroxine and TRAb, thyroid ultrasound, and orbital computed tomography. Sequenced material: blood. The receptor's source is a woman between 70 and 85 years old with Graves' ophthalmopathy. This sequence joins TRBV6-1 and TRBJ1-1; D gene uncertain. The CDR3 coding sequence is TGTGCCAGCAGTTCGACACATAGAGGCACTGAAGCTTTCTTT. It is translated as CASSSTHRGTEAFF.